This entry features one T cell receptor beta chain sequence. Its antigen is still unknown. The sample is drawn from a study of T cell responses to AZD1222 COVID-19 vaccine. Study results and limitations: Targets within unmutated variant regions were reportedly found for nearly half of spike-specific TCRs. The repertoires were collected only after the peak T cell response.

V was shortened by 4 bases and J by 3 bases, with 14 bases between the two germline ends. The germline gives CDR1 KGHDR, CDR2 SFDVKD. CDR3 size: 16 residues. Clones were sequenced by immunoSEQ multiplex PCR, and TCRdb holds only the in-frame ones, with some missing. Of 95,000 to 150,000 clones in the sample, roughly 90% were seen once. The clonotype was recovered from an adult who received the MenACWY meningococcal vaccine as a control. The V and J genes are TRBV24-1 and TRBJ2-2; maybe TRBD2 (6 bases). The sequences come from peripheral blood, collected 28 days after the second dose of the MenACWY control vaccine. The CDR3 reads CATSDPSTSYTGELFF. CDR3 nucleotides: TGTGCCACCAGTGACCCCTCGACTAGTTACACCGGGGAGCTGTTTTTT.